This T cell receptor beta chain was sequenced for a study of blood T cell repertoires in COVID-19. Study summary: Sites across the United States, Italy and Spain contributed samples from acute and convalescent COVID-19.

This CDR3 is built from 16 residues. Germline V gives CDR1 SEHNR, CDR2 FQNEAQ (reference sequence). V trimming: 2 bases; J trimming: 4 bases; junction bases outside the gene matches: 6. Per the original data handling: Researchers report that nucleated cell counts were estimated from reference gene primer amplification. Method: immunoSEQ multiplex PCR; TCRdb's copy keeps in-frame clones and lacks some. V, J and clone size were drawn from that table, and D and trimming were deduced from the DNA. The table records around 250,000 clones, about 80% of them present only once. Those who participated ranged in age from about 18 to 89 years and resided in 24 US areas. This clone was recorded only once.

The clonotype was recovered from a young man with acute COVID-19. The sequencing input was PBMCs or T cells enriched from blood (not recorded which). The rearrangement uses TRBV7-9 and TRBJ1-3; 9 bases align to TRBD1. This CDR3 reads CASSLWDRVSGNTIYF. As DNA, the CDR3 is TGTGCCAGCAGCTTATGGGACAGGGTGTCCGGAAACACCATATATTTT.